Following are 15 T cell receptor beta chains from one sample sequenced in a study of blood T cell repertoires in COVID-19. Measured with immunoSEQ multiplex PCR; TCRdb has only the in-frame clones, and not every one. In the table there are some 85,000 clones, around 80% of which are singletons. The source material was peripheral blood. The source of these receptors is a woman over 75 with active or convalescent COVID-19.

V usage is TRBV27 and J usage is TRBJ2-1; 8 bases are shared with TRBD2. Germline V gives CDR1 MNHEY, CDR2 SMNVEV (reference sequence). The CDR3 loop spans 16 amino acids. The V segment lost 2 bases and the J segment 2 bases; nucleotides outside the gene matches: 5. The CDR3 is CASSLLISGAYNEQFF. Written as DNA, the CDR3 is TGTGCCAGCAGTTTACTGATTAGCGGGGCCTACAATGAGCAGTTCTTC.

This clone was detected once. The chain couples TRBV9 to TRBJ2-1; D possibly corresponds to TRBD2 (5 bases). The CDR3 totals 14 residues. Germline-derived CDR1 and CDR2 are SGDLS and YYNGEE. The germline V and J ends were trimmed by 2 bases and 4 bases, with 10 bases remaining between them. CDR3 nucleotide sequence: TGTGCCAGCAGCGTCTCTAGAGGGTACAATGAGCAGTTCTTC. Protein: CASSVSRGYNEQFF.

J is TRBJ1-4 and V is TRBV21-1; the table's D call, TRBD1, has no DNA check behind it. TRBV21-1 is reported as a pseudogene. The CDR3 covers 14 residues. DNA for the CDR3: TGTGCCAGTAAACCGGGACAGGGTCTTGAAAAACTGTTTTTT. Its translation: CASKPGQGLEKLFF.

The CDR3 sequence: CASSLLASGTDTQYF. The CDR3 DNA follows: TGTGCCAGCAGCCTCCTCGCTAGCGGCACAGATACGCAGTATTTT. The chain joins TRBV7-8 to TRBJ2-3; possible D gene TRBD2, 6 bases. Trimming removed 5 bases at V and 1 base at J, with 13 bases between. Germline V gene sequence: CDR1 SGHVS, CDR2 FQNEAQ. The CDR3 is 15 amino acids.

The chain couples TRBV4-3 to TRBJ2-3; possible D gene TRBD2, 5 bases. CDR3 length: 16 residues. The V gene's germline CDR1 is LGHNA and CDR2 YSLEER. Between the trimmed V and J ends, which lost 0 bases and 0 bases, there was a span of 10 bases. The CDR3 DNA reads as TGCGCCAGCAGCCAAGAAACGGGGTGGAGCACAGATACGCAGTATTTT. Its translation is CASSQETGWSTDTQYF.

The chain joins TRBV11-2 to TRBJ1-6; tentative D call: TRBD1 (6 bases). The V end lost 1 base, the J end lost 10 bases, and 14 bases lay between the germline ends. Germline values: CDR1 SGHAT, CDR2 FQNNGV. CDR3 length equals 15 residues. The CDR3 is CASSLVGPGESPLHF. DNA for the CDR3: TGTGCCAGCAGCTTAGTTGGCCCAGGGGAATCACCCCTCCACTTT.

The chain carries TRBV7-2 and TRBJ1-1, with D possibly being TRBD1 (5 bases). The CDR3 contains 14 residues. Germline loops: CDR1 SGHTA, CDR2 FQGNSA. V lost 2 bases and J 6 bases, leaving 13 bases between the germline ends. The CDR3 DNA reads as TGTGCCAGCAGCTTAAGGGGAGGAGGGTCTGAAGCTTTCTTT. It yields the protein CASSLRGGGSEAFF.

The V and J genes are TRBV7-2 and TRBJ2-7, with 10 bases fitting TRBD2. Germline-derived CDR1 and CDR2 are SGHTA and FQGNSA. J gave up 0 bases and V 6 bases, and 5 bases lay outside the gene matches. This CDR3 region has 15 residues. CDR3 protein: CASSKLAGDSYEQYF. The CDR3 DNA sequence: TGTGCCAGCAGTAAGCTAGCGGGGGACTCCTACGAGCAGTACTTC. Based on the CDR3 plus reference TRBV7-2 and TRBJ2-7, the full variable domain is GAGVSQSPSNKVTEKGKDVELRCDPISGHTALYWYRQSLGQGLEFLIYFQGNSAPDKSGLPSDRFSAERTGGSVSTLTIQRTQQEDSAVYLCASSKLAGDSYEQYFGPGTRLTVT.

This chain links TRBV2 with TRBJ2-3; 7 bases map to TRBD1. V lost 6 bases, J lost 0 bases, and 12 bases stayed unmatched. The CDR3 is 17 amino acids. Germline CDR1 SNHLY, CDR2 FYNNEI. The CDR3 sequence is CASRGMYRGPSTDTQYF. CDR3 DNA sequence: TGTGCCAGCAGGGGTATGTACAGGGGCCCTAGCACAGATACGCAGTATTTT.

Details on this clone: In the same sample, other DNA sequences code for this CDR3. The rearrangement uses TRBV5-1 and TRBJ1-6, with D maybe TRBD1 (5 bases). Germline values: CDR1 SGHRS, CDR2 YFSETQ. CDR3 length: 12 residues. V was pared by 3 bases and J by 8 bases, with 6 bases between. CDR3 nucleotide sequence: TGCGCCAGCAGCTCAGGGTATTCACCCCTCCACTTT. Translated: CASSSGYSPLHF.

J is TRBJ2-1 and V is TRBV3-1 (or the pseudogene TRBV3-2); no definite D call. Germline V CDR1 and CDR2: LGHDT, YNNKEL (reference sequence). The CDR3 contains 12 residues. The V end lost 1 base, the J end lost 10 bases, and 8 bases lay between the germline ends. The CDR3 loop reads CASSQGPGEQFF. CDR3 DNA: TGTGCCAGCAGCCAAGGCCCCGGGGAGCAGTTCTTC.

The chain uses TRBV7-6 and TRBJ2-7; the match to TRBD1 covers 9 bases. J lost 5 bases, V lost 4 bases, and 6 bases had no gene match. Germline V gene sequence: CDR1 SGHVS, CDR2 FNYEAQ. CDR3 size: 14 residues. The CDR3 nucleotides read TGTGCCAGCAGCTCTGAGGACAGGGGCCACGAGCAGTACTTC. Protein sequence: CASSSEDRGHEQYF.

The chain joins TRBV5-1 to TRBJ2-3; perhaps TRBD2 as D (5 bases). Trimming took off 0 bases at V and 6 bases at J, with 11 bases between the two ends. The germline V gene has CDR1 SGHRS and CDR2 YFSETQ. The CDR3 has 14 residues. CDR3 amino acids: CASSLGGEGDTQYF. CDR3 coding DNA: TGCGCCAGCAGCTTGGGAGGAGAGGGCGATACGCAGTATTTT.

In its sample, this clone was seen once. The J gene is TRBJ2-7, the V gene TRBV4-1; TRBD2 matches 8 bases. The trim removed 2 bases at V and 3 bases at J, leaving 3 bases unmatched. The CDR3 consists of 14 residues. The germline V gene encodes CDR1 MGHRA and CDR2 YSYEKL. In DNA form, the CDR3 reads TGCGCCAGCAGCCAAACCCGGGGGGGCTACGAGCAGTACTTC. Encoded protein: CASSQTRGGYEQYF.

The V call is TRBV12-3 or TRBV12-4, the J call TRBJ2-3, with 10 bases lining up with TRBD2. This CDR3 is built from 13 residues. With 7 bases clipped from V and 5 bases from J, the junction kept 3 bases outside the gene matches. Here the CDR3 reads CASTSGGGDTQYF. The DNA for the CDR3 is TGTGCCAGCACTAGCGGGGGAGGAGATACGCAGTATTTT.